A single sample is the source of the 23 T cell receptor beta chains below, sequenced in a study of blood T cell repertoires in COVID-19. Only in-frame clones appear in the TCRdb table, and some are missing; sequencing was by immunoSEQ multiplex PCR. The repertoire includes under 500,000 clones, about 85% of them detected once, and under 2.5% sits in the top ten. Sequenced material: PBMCs or T cells enriched from blood (not recorded which). These receptor sequences come from a woman aged 18-29 years with acute COVID-19.

V and J are TRBV6-6 and TRBJ1-5; D gene ambiguous. This CDR3 is 15 amino acids long. Trimming took 2 bases from V and 0 from J, leaving 8 bases between them. The germline gives CDR1 MNHNY, CDR2 SVGAGI (reference sequence). CDR3 loop: CASSYNQYSNQPQHF. The CDR3 nucleotides read TGTGCCAGCAGTTACAACCAGTATAGCAATCAGCCCCAGCATTTT.

The CDR3 is CATSDAGTSGVNEQFF. CDR3 in DNA: TGTGCCACCAGTGACGCCGGGACTAGCGGGGTCAATGAGCAGTTCTTC. The J gene is TRBJ2-1, the V gene TRBV24-1, with 13 bases fitting TRBD2. The CDR3 consists of 16 residues. V trimming: 4 bases; J trimming: 6 bases; junction bases outside the gene matches: 5. The germline V gene has CDR1 KGHDR and CDR2 SFDVKD.

The chain employs TRBV6-5 and TRBJ1-6; a possible D gene is TRBD1 (5 bases). This CDR3 comprises 15 residues. V was clipped by 3 bases and J by 5 bases, with 11 bases between them. Germline values: CDR1 MNHEY, CDR2 SVGAGI. The CDR3 coding sequence is TGTGCCAGCAGTTATACTGTGACAGATAATTCACCCCTCCACTTT. It encodes CASSYTVTDNSPLHF.

The gene calls are TRBV11-1 and TRBJ1-1; 7 nucleotides agree with TRBD1. Per germline, CDR1 SGHAT and CDR2 FQDESV (reference sequence). The CDR3 covers 15 residues. V lost 5 bases and J lost 6; bases outside the gene matches: 12. The CDR3 nucleotides read TGTGCCAGCAGCCCGAAACAGGGGAGTAGACCTGAAGCTTTCTTT. Its translation: CASSPKQGSRPEAFF.

This chain uses TRBV7-9 with TRBJ2-1; 10 bases map to TRBD2. The junction had 12 bases not matched to a gene; V was cut back by 5 bases and J by 5 bases. This CDR3 is built from 17 residues. The germline CDR1 and CDR2 sequences are SEHNR and FQNEAQ (reference sequence). The CDR3, as DNA: TGTGCCAGCAGCACCGGGACTAGCGCCAATTATAACAATGAGCAGTTCTTC. Translating gives CASSTGTSANYNNEQFF.

Of note for this clone: Other DNA sequences from this sample encode an identical CDR3 as well. The chain uses TRBV5-6 and TRBJ1-1; D ambiguous. Germline CDR1 SGHDT, CDR2 YYEEEE. Deletions cut 0 bases from V and 11 bases from J, with 8 bases between. The CDR3 totals 11 residues. The CDR3 reads CASSLGLEAFF. The CDR3 bases are TGTGCCAGCAGCTTGGGACTGGAGGCTTTCTTT. Filled out from reference TRBV5-6 and TRBJ1-1, the complete variable domain reads DAGVTQSPTHLIKTRGQQVTLRCSPKSGHDTVSWYQQALGQGPQFIFQYYEEEERQRGNFPDRFSGHQFPNYSSELNVNALLLGDSALYLCASSLGLEAFFGQGTRLTVV.

The chain couples TRBV6-4 to TRBJ1-5; D gene unclear. Deletions cut 3 bases from V and 6 bases from J, with 12 bases between. Germline V lookup: CDR1 MRHNA, CDR2 SNTAGT. The CDR3 contains 14 residues. The CDR3 sequence: CASSEGGLGQPQHF. Here the CDR3 DNA reads TGTGCCAGCAGTGAAGGAGGTTTAGGTCAGCCCCAGCATTTT.

The genes are TRBV9 and TRBJ1-1; no definite D call. Germline CDR1 reads SGDLS; CDR2 reads YYNGEE. The CDR3 length is 14 residues. With 0 bases removed from V and 4 bases from J, the gap between germline ends came to 10 bases. The DNA of the CDR3 is TGTGCCAGCAGCGTAGCCGTCTCGGGCACTGAAGCTTTCTTT. Its protein is CASSVAVSGTEAFF.

The chain joins TRBV7-9 to TRBJ2-1, with TRBD2 matching over 10 bases. Germline-derived CDR1 and CDR2 are SEHNR and FQNEAQ (reference sequence). V was clipped by 3 bases and J by 14 bases; unmatched bases: 19. This CDR3 comprises 17 residues. The CDR3 protein is CASSFRLLPGEREGEFF. The CDR3 coding sequence is TGTGCCAGCAGCTTTCGATTGTTGCCAGGCGAGCGGGAGGGCGAGTTCTTC. The whole variable domain, filled in from reference TRBV7-9 and TRBJ2-1, reads DTGVSQNPRHKITKRGQNVTFRCDPISEHNRLYWYRQTLGQGPEFLTYFQNEAQLEKSRLLSDRFSAERPKGSFSTLEIQRTEQGDSAMYLCASSFRLLPGEREGEFFGPGTRLTVL.

The chain carries TRBV2 and TRBJ2-1; D remains ambiguous. This CDR3 has 13 amino acids. Germline values: CDR1 SNHLY, CDR2 FYNNEI. The germline V and J ends were trimmed by 4 bases and 7 bases, with 11 bases remaining between them. The CDR3: CASSALQINEQFF. The CDR3, as DNA: TGTGCCAGCAGTGCTCTGCAGATAAATGAGCAGTTCTTC.

The chain combines TRBV19 with TRBJ2-1; 7 bases align to TRBD2. This CDR3 contains 16 residues. Trimming removed 2 bases from V and 5 bases from J; junction bases left unmatched: 9. Germline CDR1 is LNHDA and CDR2 is SQIVND (reference sequence). This chain's CDR3 is CASSIYSSGVHNEQFF. DNA of the CDR3: TGTGCCAGTAGTATATACTCCAGCGGGGTCCACAATGAGCAGTTCTTC.

This chain links TRBV10-1 with TRBJ1-4; 10 bases match TRBD1. The CDR3 is made up of 13 amino acids. Germline V gives CDR1 WNHNN, CDR2 SYGVQD (reference sequence). V was clipped by 6 bases and J by 7 bases; unmatched bases: 2. CDR3 DNA: TGCGCCAGCAGCCGGACAGGGGGTGAAAAACTGTTTTTT. Its translation: CASSRTGGEKLFF.

V gene TRBV19 combines with J gene TRBJ1-1, with 8 positions matching TRBD1. The ends lost 5 bases at V and 0 bases at J; junction bases unmatched: 8. The CDR3 loop spans 16 amino acids. Per the germline V gene, CDR1 is LNHDA and CDR2 is SQIVND (reference sequence). CDR3 protein: CASSPDRGTMNTEAFF. DNA of the CDR3: TGTGCCAGTAGTCCCGACAGGGGCACCATGAACACTGAAGCTTTCTTT.

The count of this clone is one. This chain connects TRBV7-9 to TRBJ2-7, with D possibly being TRBD1 (6 bases). There are 12 residues in the CDR3. V lost 5 bases and J lost 5, with 10 bases in between. Germline CDR1 reads SEHNR; CDR2 reads FQNEAQ (reference sequence). CDR3 DNA: TGTGCCAGCAGCGTTAACAGGGACGAGCAGTACTTC. The encoded protein is CASSVNRDEQYF.

The chain links TRBV12-3 or TRBV12-4 to TRBJ1-2, with D possibly being TRBD1 (5 bases). The CDR3 has 13 amino acids. The germline V and J ends were trimmed by 6 bases and 5 bases, with 13 bases remaining between them. CDR3 nucleotide sequence: TGTGCCAGCAGCCGACAGATGAGATATGGCTACACCTTC. It encodes CASSRQMRYGYTF.

This sequence joins TRBV11-2 and TRBJ2-1; tentative D call: TRBD1 (6 bases). The CDR3 totals 13 residues. From germline, CDR1 is SGHAT and CDR2 FQNNGV. The V gene lost 4 bases and the J gene lost 10 bases, with 14 bases spanning the gap. CDR3 DNA: TGTGCCAGCAGCTCTACAGGGTTTTCGGAGCAGTTCTTC. This sequence encodes CASSSTGFSEQFF.

This clone was seen only once. The DNA of the CDR3 is TGTGCCAGCAGTTACGGACAGGCGAATCAGCCCCAGCATTTT. Amino acids: CASSYGQANQPQHF. The J gene is TRBJ1-5, the V gene TRBV3-1 (or the pseudogene TRBV3-2); 7 bases map to TRBD1. This CDR3 region has 14 residues. V lost 6 bases, J lost 4 bases, and 6 bases stayed unmatched. The V gene's germline CDR1 is LGHDT and CDR2 YNNKEL (reference sequence).

J is TRBJ2-7 and V is TRBV6-5; tentatively, D is TRBD2 (5 bases). Between the trimmed V and J ends, which lost 6 bases and 8 bases, there was a span of 17 bases. The germline V gene has CDR1 MNHEY and CDR2 SVGAGI. The CDR3 is made up of 13 amino acids. Written as DNA, the CDR3 is TGTGCCAGCAGCGACCTACTAGTAAGCAAGCAGTACTTC. Its protein product is CASSDLLVSKQYF.

The chain uses TRBV9 and TRBJ1-2; D unclear. Germline assignment: CDR1 SGDLS and CDR2 YYNGEE. V was trimmed by 3 bases and J by 9 bases, leaving 12 bases between them. This CDR3 has 12 residues. Here the CDR3 DNA reads TGTGCCAGCAGCGGACATATGAAGAGCTACACCTTC. Translated: CASSGHMKSYTF.

This rearrangement joins TRBV5-1 to TRBJ1-1; 7 bases map to TRBD1. The CDR3 spans 15 residues. Per germline, CDR1 SGHRS and CDR2 YFSETQ. Trimming took 6 bases from V and 3 from J; bases not matched to a gene: 11. The CDR3 here is CASNPRQGLDTEAFF. CDR3 DNA: TGCGCCAGCAACCCTAGACAGGGCTTGGACACTGAAGCTTTCTTT.

The chain links TRBV5-1 to TRBJ1-1, with TRBD1 identical over 9 bases. The J segment lost 4 bases and the V segment lost 6 bases, leaving 13 bases of the junction unmatched. This CDR3 is built from 16 residues. Germline loops: CDR1 SGHRS, CDR2 YFSETQ. For the CDR3, the DNA is TGCGCCAGCAAGTTACAACCGGGACAGGGAAGCACTGAAGCTTTCTTT. Translated, it gives CASKLQPGQGSTEAFF.

This clone has just a few counts. This chain joins TRBV4-1 and TRBJ2-7; no reliable D call. V lost 0 bases, J lost 3 bases, and 3 bases lay in between. In germline, CDR1 is MGHRA, CDR2 YSYEKL. This CDR3 comprises 12 residues. CDR3 loop: CASSQDNYEQYF. The CDR3 coding sequence is TGCGCCAGCAGCCAAGACAACTACGAGCAGTACTTC.

This sequence joins TRBV11-2 and TRBJ1-2, with D tentatively TRBD1 (5 bases). In germline, CDR1 is SGHAT, CDR2 FQNNGV. The V end lost 5 bases, the J end lost 8 bases, and 21 bases lay between the germline ends. This CDR3 is built from 15 residues. CDR3 in DNA: TGTGCCAGCAGCGAAGAGTTCCCAGGGAATGGGGGCTACACCTTC. Amino acids: CASSEEFPGNGGYTF. The variable domain in full, completed from reference TRBV11-2 and TRBJ1-2, reads EAGVAQSPRYKIIEKRQSVAFWCNPISGHATLYWYQQILGQGPKLLIQFQNNGVVDDSQLPKDRFSAERLKGVDSTLKIQPAKLEDSAVYLCASSEEFPGNGGYTFGSGTRLTVV.